A selection of T cell receptor beta chains follows, all from one sample in a study of early T cells in non-severe SARS-CoV-2 infection. TCRdb reprocessed the 5' RACE reads via MiXCR and lists one record per CDR3 protein. The sample holds tens of thousands of distinct CDR3 sequences, about 8% seen once. Sequencing was performed on whole blood, taken at baseline. These receptors were collected from an adult who was a healthcare worker with PCR-confirmed SARS-CoV-2 infection or an uninfected control (not recorded which). The CDR3 runs from the conserved cysteine through the conserved F or W. A D gene is named only where the DNA matches it firmly. Size is omitted from some rows. Given values are once, few, many or a class for expanded clones.

TRBV7-9,few,12,TRBJ2-1,NA,TGTGCCAGCAGATATACGGGGGATGAGCAGTTCTTC,CASRYTGDEQFF
TRBV6-1,NA,15,TRBJ2-2,TRBD1,TGTGCCAGCAGTGCCGCCGGGACAGGGGGCGCGGAGCTGTTTTTT,CASSAAGTGGAELFF
TRBV6-5,many,15,TRBJ2-7,TRBD1,TGTGCCAGCAGTTCAGGACAGGGGGCGGCCGTCGAGCAGTACTTC,CASSSGQGAAVEQYF
TRBV18,NA,13,TRBJ2-7,NA,TGTGCCAGCTCACCACGGGGATTCCACGAGCAGTACTTC,CASSPRGFHEQYF
TRBV12-3/TRBV12-4,few,14,TRBJ2-3,NA,TGTGCCAGCAGTCCCCGACTAGTCACAGATACGCAGTATTTT,CASSPRLVTDTQYF
TRBV6-2/TRBV6-3,many,13,TRBJ2-7,NA,TGTGCCAGCAGTTACGCGGGGATCTACGAGCAGTACTTC,CASSYAGIYEQYF
TRBV10-1,NA,16,TRBJ1-1,NA,TGCGCCAGCAGGAAGACGCAATTGGGCTGGAACACTGAAGCTTTCTTT,CASRKTQLGWNTEAFF
TRBV11-2,NA,17,TRBJ2-1,TRBD1,TGTGCCAGCAGCTTGCAACCGGGACAGGGGTACTACAATGAGCAGTTCTTC,CASSLQPGQGYYNEQFF
TRBV27,few,15,TRBJ2-2,NA,TGTGCCAGCAGTACTTCAGGGGAAAGGGCCGGGGAGCTGTTTTTT,CASSTSGERAGELFF
TRBV7-9,NA,13,TRBJ2-1,TRBD1,TGTGCCAGCAGCCTACAGGGGGCCAATGAGCAGTTCTTC,CASSLQGANEQFF
TRBV2,NA,12,TRBJ1-4,NA,TGTGCCAGTTCCGGGACGAATGAAAAACTGTTTTTT,CASSGTNEKLFF
TRBV6-1,NA,14,TRBJ2-2,NA,TGTGCCAGCAGTGCCGGTAGTGGGCCCGGGGAGCTGTTTTTT,CASSAGSGPGELFF
TRBV4-3,few,17,TRBJ1-6,TRBD1,TGCGCCAGCAGCCAAGAGACAGGGAGCTCCTATAATTCACCCCTCCACTTT,CASSQETGSSYNSPLHF
TRBV7-9,few,12,TRBJ1-2,NA,TGTGCCAGCAGCTTAGGAGGCTATGGCTACACCTTC,CASSLGGYGYTF
TRBV28,many,12,TRBJ2-5,NA,TGTGCCAGCAGGGGTGGGCAAGAGACCCAGTACTTC,CASRGGQETQYF
TRBV5-1,many,16,TRBJ2-4,NA,TGCGCCAGCAGCTTGGACGGCTACTCAGCCAAAAACATTCAGTACTTC,CASSLDGYSAKNIQYF
TRBV9,NA,15,TRBJ2-7,NA,TGTGCCAGCAGCGTAGAGGGGACGGGACCCTACGAGCAGTACTTC,CASSVEGTGPYEQYF
TRBV7-8,many,15,TRBJ2-3,TRBD1,TGTGCCAGCAGCAACAACAGGGGACCGGCAGATACGCAGTATTTT,CASSNNRGPADTQYF
TRBV5-1,NA,15,TRBJ1-2,NA,TGCGCCAGCAGCCCGGACCATTCCGAAAACTATGGCTACACCTTC,CASSPDHSENYGYTF
TRBV30,many,14,TRBJ1-1,NA,TGTGCCTGGACCTGGGGGGCGGATGACACTGAAGCTTTCTTT,CAWTWGADDTEAFF
TRBV9,many,13,TRBJ2-3,NA,TGTGCCAGCAGCGTAGCTCCTGCAGATACGCAGTATTTT,CASSVAPADTQYF
TRBV18,few,15,TRBJ2-2,NA,TGTGCCAGCTCACCTCCGGACCGATACACCGGGGAGCTGTTTTTT,CASSPPDRYTGELFF
TRBV20-1,NA,15,TRBJ2-3,TRBD1,TGCAGTGCCAGGAGAGAAGGGACAGGGGCAGATACGCAGTATTTT,CSARREGTGADTQYF
TRBV20-1,few,15,TRBJ1-1,TRBD1,TGCAGTGCCTATCTAGGACAGGCCTTGAACACTGAAGCTTTCTTT,CSAYLGQALNTEAFF
TRBV12-3/TRBV12-4,NA,15,TRBJ2-2,NA,TGTGCCAGCAGTTCGACCGCGGAGAACACCGGGGAGCTGTTTTTT,CASSSTAENTGELFF
TRBV4-1,NA,16,TRBJ2-5,TRBD1,TGCGCCAGCAGCCAGAGCCGGGACAGGTTTGGTGAGACCCAGTACTTC,CASSQSRDRFGETQYF
TRBV12-3/TRBV12-4,many,12,TRBJ1-2,NA,TGTGCCAGCAGCCGGGGGGGCTATGGCTACACCTTC,CASSRGGYGYTF
TRBV5-1,many,15,TRBJ2-7,NA,TGCGCCAGCAGCTTAGCACCGAGGAGCGGTACGGAGCAGTACTTC,CASSLAPRSGTEQYF
TRBV6-2/TRBV6-3,many,14,TRBJ2-3,NA,TGTGCCAGCACGGGTCGGATTGGGGGAGATACGCAGTATTTT,CASTGRIGGDTQYF